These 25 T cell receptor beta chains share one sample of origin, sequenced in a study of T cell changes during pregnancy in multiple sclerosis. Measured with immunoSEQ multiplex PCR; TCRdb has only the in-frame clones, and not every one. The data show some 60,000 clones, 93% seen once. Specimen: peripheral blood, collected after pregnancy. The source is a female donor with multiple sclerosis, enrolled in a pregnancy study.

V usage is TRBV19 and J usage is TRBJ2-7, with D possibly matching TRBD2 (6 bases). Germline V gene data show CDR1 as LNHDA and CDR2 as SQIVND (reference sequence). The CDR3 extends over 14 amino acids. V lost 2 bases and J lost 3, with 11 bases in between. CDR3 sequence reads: CASSISREFYEQYF. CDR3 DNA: TGTGCCAGTAGTATAAGTCGGGAGTTCTACGAGCAGTACTTC. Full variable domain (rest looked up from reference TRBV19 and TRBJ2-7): DGGITQSPKYLFRKEGQNVTLSCEQNLNHDAMYWYRQDPGQGLRLIYYSQIVNDFQKGDIAEGYSVSREKKESFPLTVTSAQKNPTAFYLCASSISREFYEQYFGPGTRLTVT.

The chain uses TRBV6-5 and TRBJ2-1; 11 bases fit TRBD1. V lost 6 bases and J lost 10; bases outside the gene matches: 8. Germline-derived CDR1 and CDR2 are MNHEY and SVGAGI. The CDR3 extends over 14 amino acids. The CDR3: CASSLGQGVGEQFF. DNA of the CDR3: TGTGCCAGCAGCTTGGGACAGGGGGTGGGGGAGCAGTTCTTC.

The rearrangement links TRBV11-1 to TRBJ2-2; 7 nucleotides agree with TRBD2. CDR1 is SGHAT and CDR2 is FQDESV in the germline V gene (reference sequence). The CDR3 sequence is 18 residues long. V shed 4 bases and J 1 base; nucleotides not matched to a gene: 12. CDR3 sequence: CASSYSWEWTRNTGELFF. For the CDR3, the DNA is TGTGCCAGCAGCTATAGCTGGGAGTGGACTAGGAACACCGGGGAGCTGTTTTTT.

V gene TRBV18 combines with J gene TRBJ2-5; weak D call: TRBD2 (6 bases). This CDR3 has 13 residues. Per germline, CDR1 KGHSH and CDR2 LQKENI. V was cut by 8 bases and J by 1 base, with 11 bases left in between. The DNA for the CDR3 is TGTGCCAGCCGCCCGGGGGTCCAAGAGACCCAGTACTTC. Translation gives CASRPGVQETQYF.

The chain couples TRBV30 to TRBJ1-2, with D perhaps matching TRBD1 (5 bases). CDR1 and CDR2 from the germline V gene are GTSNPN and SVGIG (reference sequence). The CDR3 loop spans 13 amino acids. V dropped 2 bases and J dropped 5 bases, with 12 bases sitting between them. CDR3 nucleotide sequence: TGTGCCTGGAGTCCCCAGGGAGGGTATGGCTACACCTTC. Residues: CAWSPQGGYGYTF.

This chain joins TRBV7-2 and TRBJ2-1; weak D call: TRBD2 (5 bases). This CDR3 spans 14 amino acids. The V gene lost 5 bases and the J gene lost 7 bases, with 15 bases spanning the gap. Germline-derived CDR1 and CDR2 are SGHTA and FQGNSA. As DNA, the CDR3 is TGTGCCAGCAGCCCCCCGAGGCGGGTTAATGAGCAGTTCTTC. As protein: CASSPPRRVNEQFF.

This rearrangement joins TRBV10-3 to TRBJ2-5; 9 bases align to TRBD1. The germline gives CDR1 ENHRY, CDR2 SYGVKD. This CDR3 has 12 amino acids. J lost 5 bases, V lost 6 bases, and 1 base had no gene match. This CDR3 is CAIRGQGETQYF. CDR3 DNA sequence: TGTGCCATCAGGGGACAGGGCGAGACCCAGTACTTC.

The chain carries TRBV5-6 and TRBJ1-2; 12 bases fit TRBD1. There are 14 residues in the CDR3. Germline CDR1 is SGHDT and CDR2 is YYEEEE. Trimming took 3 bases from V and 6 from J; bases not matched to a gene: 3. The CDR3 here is CASSSGTGGHGYTF. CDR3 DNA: TGTGCCAGCAGCTCGGGGACAGGGGGCCATGGCTACACCTTC.

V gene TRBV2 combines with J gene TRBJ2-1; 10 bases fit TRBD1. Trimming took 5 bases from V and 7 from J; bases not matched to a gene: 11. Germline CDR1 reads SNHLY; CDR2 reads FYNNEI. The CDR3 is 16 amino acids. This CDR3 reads CASSSGLGQGLNEQFF. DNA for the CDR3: TGTGCCAGCAGTTCCGGGCTGGGACAGGGGCTTAATGAGCAGTTCTTC.

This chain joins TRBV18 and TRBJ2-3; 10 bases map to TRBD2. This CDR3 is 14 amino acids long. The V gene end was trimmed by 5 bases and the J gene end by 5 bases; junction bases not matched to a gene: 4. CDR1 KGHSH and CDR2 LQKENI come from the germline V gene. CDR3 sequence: CASSTSGKGDTQYF. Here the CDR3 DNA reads TGTGCCAGCTCAACTAGCGGGAAAGGAGATACGCAGTATTTT.

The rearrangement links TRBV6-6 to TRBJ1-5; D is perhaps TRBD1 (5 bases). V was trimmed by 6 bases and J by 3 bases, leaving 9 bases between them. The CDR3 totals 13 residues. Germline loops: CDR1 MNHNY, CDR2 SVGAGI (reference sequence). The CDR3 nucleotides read TGTGCCAGCAGGGACACAGCCAATCAGCCCCAGCATTTT. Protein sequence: CASRDTANQPQHF.

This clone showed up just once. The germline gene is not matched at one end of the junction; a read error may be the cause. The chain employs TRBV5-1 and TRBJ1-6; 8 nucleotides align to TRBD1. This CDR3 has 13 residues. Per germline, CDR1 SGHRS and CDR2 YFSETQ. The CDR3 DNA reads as TGCGCTAGCAGTAGACAGGGGAATTCACCCCTCCACTTT. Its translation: CASSRQGNSPLHF.

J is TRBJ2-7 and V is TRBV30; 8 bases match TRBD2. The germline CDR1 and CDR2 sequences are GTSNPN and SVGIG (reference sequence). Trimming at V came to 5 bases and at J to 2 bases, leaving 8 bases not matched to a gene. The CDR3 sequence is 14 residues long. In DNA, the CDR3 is TGTGCCTGGCGTCGGGAGGGTTATCCCTACGAGCAGTACTTC. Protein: CAWRREGYPYEQYF. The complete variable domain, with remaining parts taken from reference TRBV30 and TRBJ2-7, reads SQTIHQWPATLVQPVGSPLSLECTVEGTSNPNLYWYRQAAGRGLQLLFYSVGIGQISSEVPQNLSASRPQDRQFILSSKKLLLSDSGFYLCAWRREGYPYEQYFGPGTRLTVT.

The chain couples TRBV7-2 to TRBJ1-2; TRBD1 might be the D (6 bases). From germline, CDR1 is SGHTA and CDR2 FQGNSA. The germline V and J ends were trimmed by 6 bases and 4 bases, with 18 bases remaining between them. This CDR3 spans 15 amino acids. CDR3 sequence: CASRKLTDSVYGYTF. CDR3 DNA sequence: TGTGCCAGCAGGAAATTAACGGACAGCGTCTATGGCTACACCTTC. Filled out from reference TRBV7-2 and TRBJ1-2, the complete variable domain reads GAGVSQSPSNKVTEKGKDVELRCDPISGHTALYWYRQSLGQGLEFLIYFQGNSAPDKSGLPSDRFSAERTGGSVSTLTIQRTQQEDSAVYLCASRKLTDSVYGYTFGSGTRLTVV.

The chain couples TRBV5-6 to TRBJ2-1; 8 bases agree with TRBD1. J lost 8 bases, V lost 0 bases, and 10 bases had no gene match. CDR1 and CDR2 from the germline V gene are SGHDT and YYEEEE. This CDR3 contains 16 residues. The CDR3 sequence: CASSLDTGQVFYEQFF. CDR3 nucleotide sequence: TGTGCCAGCAGCTTGGACACGGGACAGGTCTTCTATGAGCAGTTCTTC.

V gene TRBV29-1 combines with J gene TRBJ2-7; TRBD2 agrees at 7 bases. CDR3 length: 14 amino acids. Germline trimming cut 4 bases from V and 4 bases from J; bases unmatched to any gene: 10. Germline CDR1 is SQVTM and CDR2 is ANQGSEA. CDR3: CSVVSPSGKYEQYF. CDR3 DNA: TGCAGCGTTGTGTCGCCTAGCGGAAAATACGAGCAGTACTTC.

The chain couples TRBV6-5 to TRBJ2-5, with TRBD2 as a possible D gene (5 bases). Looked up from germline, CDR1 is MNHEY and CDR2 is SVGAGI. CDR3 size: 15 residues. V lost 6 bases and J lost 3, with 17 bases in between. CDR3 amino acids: CASSLSGWREETQYF. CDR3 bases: TGTGCCAGCAGCCTCTCTGGGTGGCGGGAAGAGACCCAGTACTTC.

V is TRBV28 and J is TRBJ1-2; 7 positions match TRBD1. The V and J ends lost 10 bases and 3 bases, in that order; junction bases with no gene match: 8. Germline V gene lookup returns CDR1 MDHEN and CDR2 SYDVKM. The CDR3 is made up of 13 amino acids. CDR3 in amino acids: CAIQVGQDYGYTF. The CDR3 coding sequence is TGTGCCATCCAAGTCGGACAGGACTATGGCTACACCTTC.

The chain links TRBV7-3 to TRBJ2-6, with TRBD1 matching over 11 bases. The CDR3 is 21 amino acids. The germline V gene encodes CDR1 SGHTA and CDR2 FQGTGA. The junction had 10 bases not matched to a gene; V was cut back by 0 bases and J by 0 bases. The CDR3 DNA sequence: TGTGCCAGCAGCTTAACGTTTATAGGACAGGGGGCTAACTCTGGGGCCAACGTCCTGACTTTC. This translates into CASSLTFIGQGANSGANVLTF.

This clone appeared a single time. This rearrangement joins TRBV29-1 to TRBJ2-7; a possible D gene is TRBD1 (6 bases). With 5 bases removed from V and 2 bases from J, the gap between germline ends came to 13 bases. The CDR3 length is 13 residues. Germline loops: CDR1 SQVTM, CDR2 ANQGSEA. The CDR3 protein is CSVLRDITYEQYF. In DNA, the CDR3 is TGCAGCGTTCTACGGGACATTACCTACGAGCAGTACTTC.

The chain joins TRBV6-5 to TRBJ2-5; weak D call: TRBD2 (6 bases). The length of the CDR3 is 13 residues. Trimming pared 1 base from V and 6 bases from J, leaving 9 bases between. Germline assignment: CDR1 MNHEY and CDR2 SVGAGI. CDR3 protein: CASSYYGGKTQYF. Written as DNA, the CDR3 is TGTGCCAGCAGTTACTATGGGGGGAAGACCCAGTACTTC.

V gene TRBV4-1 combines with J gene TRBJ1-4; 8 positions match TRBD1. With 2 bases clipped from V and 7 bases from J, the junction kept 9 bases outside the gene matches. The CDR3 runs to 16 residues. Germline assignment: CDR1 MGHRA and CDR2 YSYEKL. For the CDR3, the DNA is TGCGCCAGCAGCCAACCACTCCGGGACAGGAGTGAAAAACTGTTTTTT. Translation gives CASSQPLRDRSEKLFF.

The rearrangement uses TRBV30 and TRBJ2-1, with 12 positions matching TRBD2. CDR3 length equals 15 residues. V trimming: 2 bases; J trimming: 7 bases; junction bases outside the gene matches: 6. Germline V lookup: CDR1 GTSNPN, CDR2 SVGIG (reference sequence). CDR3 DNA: TGTGCCTGGAGTCAGACTAGCGGGAGCGTGAATGAGCAGTTCTTC. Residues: CAWSQTSGSVNEQFF.

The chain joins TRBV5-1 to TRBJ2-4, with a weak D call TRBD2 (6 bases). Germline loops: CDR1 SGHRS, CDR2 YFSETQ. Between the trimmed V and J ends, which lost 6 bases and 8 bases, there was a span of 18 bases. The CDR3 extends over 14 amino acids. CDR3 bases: TGCGCCAGCACGGCTCCGGGCGGGGATCACATTCAGTACTTC. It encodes CASTAPGGDHIQYF. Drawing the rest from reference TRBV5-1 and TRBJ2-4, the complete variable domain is KAGVTQTPRYLIKTRGQQVTLSCSPISGHRSVSWYQQTPGQGLQFLFEYFSETQRNKGNFPGRFSGRQFSNSRSEMNVSTLELGDSALYLCASTAPGGDHIQYFGAGTRLSVL.

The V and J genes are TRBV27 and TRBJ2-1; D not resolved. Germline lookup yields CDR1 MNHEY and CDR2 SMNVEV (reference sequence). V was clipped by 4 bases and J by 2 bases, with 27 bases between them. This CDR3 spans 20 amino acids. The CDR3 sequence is CASSSRGNQLPGSAYNEQFF. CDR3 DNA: TGTGCCAGCAGTTCCCGAGGCAACCAGCTTCCCGGGTCAGCCTACAATGAGCAGTTCTTC.